Each of the 21 T cell receptor beta chains below was sequenced from the same sample in a study of regulatory T cells in long-lasting Graves disease. Time point reported: persistent/refractory GD, antithyroid drugs over 5 years with positive TRAb. PBMCs were the source of the RNA used for TCR sequencing. Sequencing libraries for TCR beta were prepared with iRepertoire HTBI primers and Arm-PCR of CDR3 regions. TCRdb reanalysed the multiplex PCR reads using MiXCR and keeps one entry per CDR3 protein. The table shows a few hundred thousand distinct CDR3 sequences, with around a fifth occurring only once. The sequencing here drew on peripheral blood mononuclear cells (PBMCs), taken when the disease was refractory, from a patient treated with antithyroid drugs. The receptors originated from a female donor with Graves disease.

This chain uses TRBV14 with TRBJ2-7, with D maybe TRBD1 (5 bases). Between the trimmed V and J ends, which lost 0 bases and 4 bases, there was a span of 13 bases. The CDR3 spans 15 residues. The germline CDR1 and CDR2 sequences are SGHDN and FVKESK. CDR3 bases: TGTGCCAGCAGCCAAGATTTGGGGCTGGTTTACGAGCAGTACTTC. As protein: CASSQDLGLVYEQYF.

In its sample, this clonotype was seen many times. V and J are TRBV30 and TRBJ1-1; no clear D. The CDR3 spans 14 residues. Germline values: CDR1 GTSNPN, CDR2 SVGIG (reference sequence). V dropped 1 base and J dropped 0 bases, with 9 bases sitting between them. Here the CDR3 reads CAWSGLWVNTEAFF. CDR3 nucleotides: TGTGCCTGGAGTGGACTTTGGGTGAACACTGAAGCTTTCTTT.

Ten or more counts support this clonotype. The V gene is TRBV9, the J gene TRBJ2-5, with TRBD2 matching 9 bases. This CDR3 has 16 residues. The junction had 7 bases not matched to a gene; V was cut back by 0 bases and J by 4 bases. Germline CDR1 reads SGDLS; CDR2 reads YYNGEE. The CDR3 DNA reads as TGTGCCAGCAGCGTAGCTGCTAGCGGGGAATCAGAGACCCAGTACTTC. Translation: CASSVAASGESETQYF.

This chain uses TRBV30 with TRBJ1-1; D is ambiguous. Deletions cut 5 bases from V and 1 base from J, with 8 bases between. CDR1 GTSNPN and CDR2 SVGIG come from the germline V gene (reference sequence). CDR3 size: 12 residues. Written as DNA, the CDR3 is TGTGCCTGGGAGACGGGGAACACTGAAGCTTTCTTT. It translates to CAWETGNTEAFF.

This clonotype has ten or more counts. This chain joins TRBV6-1 and TRBJ2-7, with TRBD2 as a possible D gene (6 bases). This CDR3 is built from 14 residues. CDR1 is MNHNS and CDR2 is SASEGT in the germline V gene. Trimming took 8 bases from V and 4 from J, leaving 18 bases between them. The CDR3 loop is CASAHGGESYEQYF. CDR3 DNA: TGTGCCAGCGCCCACGGAGGGGAATCATACGAGCAGTACTTC.

This clonotype was picked up one time. This chain connects TRBV7-2 to TRBJ2-1, with D possibly TRBD2 on 7 matching bases. V was pared by 8 bases and J by 4 bases, with 15 bases between. The CDR3 is 14 residues long. Looked up from germline, CDR1 is SGHTA and CDR2 is FQGNSA. This CDR3 reads CASLGGGGYNEQFF. CDR3 coding DNA: TGTGCCAGCCTGGGGGGCGGGGGTTACAATGAGCAGTTCTTC.

This clonotype has more than one count but fewer than ten. The chain carries TRBV19 and TRBJ1-5; no clear D. V lost 10 bases and J 4 bases, leaving 17 bases between the germline ends. The CDR3 extends over 14 amino acids. CDR1 and CDR2 from the germline V gene are LNHDA and SQIVND (reference sequence). CDR3 loop: CATGWAAINQPQHF. The CDR3 bases are TGTGCCACGGGATGGGCGGCGATAAATCAGCCCCAGCATTTT.

There are many counts of this clonotype. The chain uses TRBV6-1 and TRBJ1-1, with TRBD1 matching 7 bases. V shed 5 bases, J shed 5 bases, and the junction held 17 bases outside the gene matches. Germline values: CDR1 MNHNS, CDR2 SASEGT. This CDR3 has 17 residues. Here the CDR3 DNA reads TGTGCCAGCAGTCGACTCCGGACAGGATCCCGAGGGACTGAAGCTTTCTTT. It encodes CASSRLRTGSRGTEAFF.

Points on this clonotype: This may come from a read error, since a much larger clone is one base off. The chain links TRBV19 to TRBJ1-1, with D hard to call. Germline V gives CDR1 LNHDA, CDR2 SQIVND (reference sequence). The length of the CDR3 is 15 residues. CDR3 DNA: TGTGCCAGTAGTACCAACCAAGTCATGAACGCTGAAGCTTTCTTT. It codes for CASSTNQVMNAEAFF.

This chain joins TRBV14 and TRBJ2-7; D is unclear. This CDR3 is built from 15 residues. The V end was cut by 2 bases, the J end by 6 bases, with 17 bases between. CDR1 SGHDN and CDR2 FVKESK come from the germline V gene. The CDR3 DNA is TGTGCCAGCAGCCAATTACAAGTGCTCACGGGCGAGCAGTACTTC. Translating it yields CASSQLQVLTGEQYF. Using reference TRBV14 and TRBJ2-7 for the parts outside the CDR3, the full variable domain is EAGVTQFPSHSVIEKGQTVTLRCDPISGHDNLYWYRRVMGKEIKFLLHFVKESKQDESGMPNNRFLAERTGGTYSTLKVQPAELEDSGVYFCASSQLQVLTGEQYFGPGTRLTVT.

V usage is TRBV6-2 or TRBV6-3 and J usage is TRBJ2-7; either TRBD1 or TRBD2 may supply D (5 bases each). This CDR3 contains 12 residues. Looked up from germline, CDR1 is MNHEY and CDR2 is SVGEGT. Trimming removed 11 bases at V and 1 base at J, with 12 bases between. This chain's CDR3 is CACTGRSYEQYF. CDR3 DNA sequence: TGTGCCTGTACGGGACGGTCCTACGAGCAGTACTTC.

J is TRBJ2-7 and V is TRBV6-1, with D possibly matching TRBD1 (6 bases). Germline V CDR1 and CDR2: MNHNS, SASEGT. V was cut by 6 bases and J by 11 bases, with 17 bases left in between. The CDR3 is 12 residues long. The CDR3 nucleotides read TGTGCCAGCAGCAACGGACAGCTATTTGAGTACTTC. It specifies CASSNGQLFEYF.

On this clonotype: The junction and the germline gene differ at one end; a read error may be behind it. The chain couples TRBV4-1 to TRBJ1-1; the D gene is possibly TRBD1 (5 bases). This CDR3 is built from 16 residues. Per the germline V gene, CDR1 is MGHRA and CDR2 is YSYEKL. This chain's CDR3 is CASTQGGRALNTEAFF. CDR3 DNA sequence: TGCGCCAGCACCCAAGGCGGCAGGGCATTGAACACTGAAGCTTTCTTT.

The table lists this clonotype with a few counts. The chain employs TRBV29-1 and TRBJ2-7, with TRBD1 matching 8 bases. CDR1 SQVTM and CDR2 ANQGSEA come from the germline V gene. The junction had 6 bases not matched to a gene; V was cut back by 4 bases and J by 7 bases. The CDR3 is 12 residues long. The DNA for the CDR3 is TGCAGCGTTGCAGGGGGCGCGGAAGAGCAGTACTTC. It encodes CSVAGGAEEQYF.

The J gene is TRBJ1-1, the V gene TRBV4-1; 7 nucleotides line up with TRBD1. V shed 4 bases and J 4 bases; nucleotides not matched to a gene: 6. The CDR3 is made up of 14 amino acids. Germline V CDR1 and CDR2: MGHRA, YSYEKL. CDR3 DNA sequence: TGCGCCAGCAGCCGACCGGGACAGAGCACTGAAGCTTTCTTT. It codes for CASSRPGQSTEAFF.

The sample holds many counts of this clonotype. The chain combines TRBV2 with TRBJ1-5; D call uncertain. The length of the CDR3 is 14 residues. CDR1 is SNHLY, CDR2 FYNNEI, per germline. V dropped 4 bases and J dropped 6 bases, with 13 bases sitting between them. Written as DNA, the CDR3 is TGTGCCAGCAGTGCTGAGGGTAACAGTCAGCCCCAGCATTTT. Translating gives CASSAEGNSQPQHF.

This clonotype was seen ten or more times. This chain uses TRBV27 with TRBJ2-7, with 8 bases lining up with TRBD2. Germline assignment: CDR1 MNHEY and CDR2 SMNVEV (reference sequence). The CDR3 spans 12 residues. J lost 12 bases, V lost 8 bases, and 12 bases had no gene match. The CDR3 is CASQSGSGRLYF. DNA for the CDR3: TGTGCCAGCCAATCTGGGAGCGGGAGATTGTACTTC.

In its sample, this clonotype was seen a few times. V usage is TRBV18 and J usage is TRBJ1-4, with D hard to call. The V gene's germline CDR1 is KGHSH and CDR2 LQKENI. The CDR3 spans 15 residues. V gave up 3 bases and J gave up 7 bases, with 15 bases separating them. The CDR3 DNA follows: TGTGCCAGCTCACCCCCCGGTCAGGATTTTGAAAAACTGTTTTTT. It yields the protein CASSPPGQDFEKLFF. The full variable domain, its missing parts supplied by reference TRBV18 and TRBJ1-4, is NAGVMQNPRHLVRRRGQEARLRCSPMKGHSHVYWYRQLPEEGLKFMVYLQKENIIDESGMPKERFSAEFPKEGPSILRIQQVVRGDSAAYFCASSPPGQDFEKLFFGSGTQLSVL.

This clonotype was detected many times. The V gene is TRBV28, the J gene TRBJ1-2; no reliable D call. Germline loops: CDR1 MDHEN, CDR2 SYDVKM. This CDR3 is 13 amino acids long. Trimming pared 5 bases from V and 4 bases from J, leaving 11 bases between. The CDR3 reads CASSPPGSYGYTF. The CDR3 DNA reads as TGTGCCAGCAGTCCCCCGGGGAGCTATGGCTACACCTTC.

This clonotype occurred a few times. The chain employs TRBV12-3 or TRBV12-4 and TRBJ1-1; D is perhaps TRBD1 (6 bases). Trimming stripped 7 bases from V and 8 bases from J, with 17 bases between. This CDR3 contains 13 residues. The DNA of the CDR3 is TGTGCCAGCAATTCGAGGGCCGGGACAGAAGCTTTCTTT. Translating it yields CASNSRAGTEAFF.

In this sample, this clonotype turned up many times. At one end the junction does not follow the germline gene, possibly because of a read error. This rearrangement joins TRBV7-2 to TRBJ1-2; D uncertain. Germline V lookup: CDR1 SGHTA, CDR2 FQGNSA. The CDR3 spans 16 residues. CDR3 sequence reads: CASSFLFEEGGYDYTF. The CDR3 DNA sequence: TGTGCCAGCAGCTTCTTATTCGAGGAAGGAGGGTATGACTACACCTTC. Full variable domain (missing parts from reference TRBV7-2 and TRBJ1-2): GAGVSQSPSNKVTEKGKDVELRCDPISGHTALYWYRQSLGQGLEFLIYFQGNSAPDKSGLPSDRFSAERTGGSVSTLTIQRTQQEDSAVYLCASSFLFEEGGYDYTFGSGTRLTVV.